This T cell receptor beta chain appears in the sequencing data of a study of early T cells in non-severe SARS-CoV-2 infection (dated by TCRdb to the early 2020s). In terms of the full investigation: Bulk RNA from unsorted whole blood was used for TCR sequencing, so alpha and beta chains could not be paired. Study-wide findings and limitations: VDJdb matching was skewed toward anti-spike CD8 responses, so virus-specific expansions were likely underestimated and private and CD4 specificities were missed.

A case-control design nested within a healthcare worker cohort in London, UK, was used, with weekly nasopharyngeal swab PCR tests and blood sampling performed. Between 23 and 31 March 2020, the week of the UK lockdown, healthcare workers were enrolled and then followed up weekly for as long as 16 weeks. Receptor libraries were prepared by 5' RACE. The reads were generated on a NextSeq 500. In the TCR library protocol, unique molecular identifiers were attached to individual cDNA molecules to correct for PCR bias and sequencing error. Sequencing covered both TCR alpha and beta chains, and within each sample the abundances of alpha and beta sequences were tightly co-correlated. The authors' pipeline ran thus. Decombinator V4 was used to perform V gene, J gene and CDR3 annotation of TCR sequences. Expanded TCRs were defined as changing significantly between any two time points under a Poisson model with p below 0.0001. TCR abundances were normalised to the total number of TCRs sequenced per sample and expressed as counts per million. VDJdb, accessed on 1 November 2021, was searched for TCRs annotated for CMV, EBV and SARS-CoV-2, and TCRs annotated for more than one antigen were excluded. The public reads were run again by TCRdb, first through fastp at Q25 and then through MiXCR, and only productive beta chains were kept. Every distinct CDR3 protein forms one entry, paired with its most common genes and DNA. The authors' filters were not applied to this entry. The sample table contains about 59,000 distinct CDR3 sequences; only one count was recorded for approximately 12% of them. Clones ranked in the top ten supply around 1.4% of the sample.

This clonotype was seen at least ten times. No cognate antigen has been identified for it. Base qualities are not provided; no much larger clone lies one nucleotide away. Sequencing was carried out using whole blood. The receptor was derived from an adult who was a healthcare worker with PCR-confirmed SARS-CoV-2 infection or an uninfected control (not recorded which).

The nucleotides read TGTGCCAGCAGCCCGGGACTCGTCGGGGATACGCAGTATTTT. Its protein reads: CASSPGLVGDTQYF. This sequence uses TRBV12-3 or TRBV12-4 and TRBJ2-3; the D gene is possibly TRBD2, with 6 bases matching. V is cut by 6 bases and J by 6 bases, and the space between the germline ends is 16 bases. CDR3 length: 14 amino acids, cysteine to phenylalanine. Solely the CDR3 DNA is kept, with 42 bases framed from the first base.